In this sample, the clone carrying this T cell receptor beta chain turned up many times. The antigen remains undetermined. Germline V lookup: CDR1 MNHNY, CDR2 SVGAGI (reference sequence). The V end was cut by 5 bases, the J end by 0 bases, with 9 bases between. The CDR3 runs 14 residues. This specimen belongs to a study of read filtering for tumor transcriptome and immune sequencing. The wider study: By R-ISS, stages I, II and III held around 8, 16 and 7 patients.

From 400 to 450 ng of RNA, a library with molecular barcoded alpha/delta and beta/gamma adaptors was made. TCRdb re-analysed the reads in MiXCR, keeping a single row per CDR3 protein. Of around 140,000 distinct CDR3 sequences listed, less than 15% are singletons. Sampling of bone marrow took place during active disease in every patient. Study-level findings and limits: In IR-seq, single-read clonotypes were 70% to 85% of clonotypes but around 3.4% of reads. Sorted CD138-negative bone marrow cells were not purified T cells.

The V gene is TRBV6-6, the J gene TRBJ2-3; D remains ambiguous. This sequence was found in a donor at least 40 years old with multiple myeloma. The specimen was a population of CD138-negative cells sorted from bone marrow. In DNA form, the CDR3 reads TGTGCCAGCAGTCCGGGCCTCAGCACAGATACGCAGTATTTT. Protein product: CASSPGLSTDTQYF.